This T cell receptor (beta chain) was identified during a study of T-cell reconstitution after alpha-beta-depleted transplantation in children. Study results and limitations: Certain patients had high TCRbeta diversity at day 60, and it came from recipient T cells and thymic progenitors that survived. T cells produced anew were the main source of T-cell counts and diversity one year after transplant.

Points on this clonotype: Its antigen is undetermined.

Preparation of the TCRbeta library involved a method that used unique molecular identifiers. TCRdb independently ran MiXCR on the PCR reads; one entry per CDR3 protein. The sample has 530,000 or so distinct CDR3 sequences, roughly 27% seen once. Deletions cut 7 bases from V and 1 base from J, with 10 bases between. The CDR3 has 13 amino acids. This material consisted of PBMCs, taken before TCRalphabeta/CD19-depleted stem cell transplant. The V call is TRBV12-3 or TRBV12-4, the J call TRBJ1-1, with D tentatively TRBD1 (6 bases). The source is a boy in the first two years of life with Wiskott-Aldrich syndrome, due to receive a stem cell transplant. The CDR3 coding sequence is TGTGCCAGCACCATCAGGGGGAACACTGAAGCTTTCTTT. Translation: CASTIRGNTEAFF.